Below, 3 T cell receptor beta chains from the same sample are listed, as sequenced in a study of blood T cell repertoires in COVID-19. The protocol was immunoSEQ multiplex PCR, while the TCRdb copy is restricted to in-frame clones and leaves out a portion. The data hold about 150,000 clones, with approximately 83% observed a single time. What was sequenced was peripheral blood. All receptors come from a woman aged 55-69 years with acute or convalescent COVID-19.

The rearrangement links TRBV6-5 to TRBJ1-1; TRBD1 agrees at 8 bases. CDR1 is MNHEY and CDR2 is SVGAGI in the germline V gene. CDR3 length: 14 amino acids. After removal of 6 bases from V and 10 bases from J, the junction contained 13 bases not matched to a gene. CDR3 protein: CASSDGTGTGLAFF. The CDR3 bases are TGTGCCAGCAGCGACGGGACAGGCACAGGATTAGCTTTCTTT.

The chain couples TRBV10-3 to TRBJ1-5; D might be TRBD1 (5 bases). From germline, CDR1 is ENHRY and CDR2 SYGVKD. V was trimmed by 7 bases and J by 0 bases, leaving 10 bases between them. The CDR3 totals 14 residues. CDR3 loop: CAITQGFSNQPQHF. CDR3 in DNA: TGTGCCATCACCCAGGGATTTAGCAATCAGCCCCAGCATTTT.

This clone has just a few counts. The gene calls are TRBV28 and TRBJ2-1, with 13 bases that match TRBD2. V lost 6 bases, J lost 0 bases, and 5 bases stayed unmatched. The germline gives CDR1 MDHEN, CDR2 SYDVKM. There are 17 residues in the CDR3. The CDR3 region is CASSPLAGGSSYNEQFF. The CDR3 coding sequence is TGTGCCAGCAGCCCACTAGCGGGGGGGAGCTCCTACAATGAGCAGTTCTTC.